The next 8 T cell receptor beta chains were all read from a single sample in a study of spatial heterogeneity in lung cancer. Study findings and constraints: The number of expanded tumor alpha and beta chains correlated with mutation number.

Time point specified: sample taken at primary tumor resection. These receptors lack a known antigen. TCRdb analysed the 5' RACE reads with MiXCR anew, one entry per CDR3 protein. The sample has approximately 3,500 distinct CDR3 sequences, approximately 26% seen once. The material was lung tumor tissue, obtained at surgery. The receptors originated from a male donor with early-stage non-small cell lung cancer.

With regard to this clonotype: Because this beta chain is a stray read in a library intended to capture alpha chains, its abundance should not be given much weight. This chain joins TRBV10-3 and TRBJ1-5; D ambiguous. The CDR3 is 15 residues long. V lost 4 bases and J 0 bases, leaving 10 bases between the germline ends. CDR1 and CDR2 (germline): ENHRY, SYGVKD. The CDR3 DNA follows: TGTGCCATCAGTGCGGGCAGGCATAGCAATCAGCCCCAGCATTTT. Translating gives CAISAGRHSNQPQHF.

Relative to its sample, this clonotype is medium-sized. This beta chain is an unintended read in a library built for alpha chains; its size means little. The chain carries TRBV3-1 and TRBJ1-1, with TRBD1 matching 8 bases. This CDR3 comprises 13 residues. The J segment lost 7 bases and the V segment lost 4 bases, leaving 5 bases of the junction unmatched. Germline V CDR1 and CDR2: LGHDT, YNNKEL (reference sequence). CDR3 sequence (DNA): TGTGCCAGCAGCCCCGGACAGGGTGGTGAAGCTTTCTTT. Translated: CASSPGQGGEAFF.

In regard to this clonotype: As an off-target read in a library built for alpha chains, this beta chain has a frequency of little significance. V is TRBV12-3 or TRBV12-4 and J is TRBJ2-7, with a tentative D call TRBD2 (6 bases). CDR3 length: 14 residues. The V gene lost 4 bases and the J gene lost 3 bases, with 13 bases spanning the gap. DNA of the CDR3: TGTGCCAGCAGTTCTCCGGACTATCTCTACGAGCAGTACTTC. Protein sequence: CASSSPDYLYEQYF.

By sample share, this clonotype is medium-sized. This beta chain lies outside the target of a library built for alpha chains; its clone size means little. The chain is built from TRBV11-2 and TRBJ2-3; 11 bases are a match to TRBD2. Germline V CDR1 and CDR2: SGHAT, FQNNGV. Trimming took 4 bases from V and 9 from J; bases not matched to a gene: 15. There are 17 residues in the CDR3. The CDR3, as DNA: TGTGCCAGCAGCTCCGTGGGGATAGCGGGGGGGCCTTGGACGCAGTATTTT. Translation gives CASSSVGIAGGPWTQYF.

On this clonotype itself: This beta chain is off target for a library built for alpha chains, so its abundance means little. The chain employs TRBV20-1 and TRBJ1-1; 9 bases align to TRBD1. CDR3 size: 13 residues. From germline, CDR1 is DFQATT and CDR2 SNEGSKA (reference sequence). Unmatched junction bases numbered 3, after V lost 3 bases and J lost 4 bases. The CDR3 DNA reads TGCAGTGCTAGTACAGGGGGCCCCACTGAAGCTTTCTTT. This gives the protein CSASTGGPTEAFF.

A note on this clonotype: This beta chain lies outside the target of a library built for alpha chains; its clone size means little. This chain joins TRBV5-1 and TRBJ1-4; maybe TRBD1 (5 bases). This CDR3 region has 14 residues. The germline V and J ends were trimmed by 2 bases and 3 bases, with 8 bases remaining between them. Germline assignment: CDR1 SGHRS and CDR2 YFSETQ. The CDR3 coding sequence is TGCGCCAGCAGCTTAGGGACTGCTAATGAAAAACTGTTTTTT. This translates into CASSLGTANEKLFF.

A note on this clonotype: The library was prepared for alpha chains; this beta chain is a stray read, so its frequency means little. The chain combines TRBV29-1 with TRBJ2-1; 11 positions match TRBD2. Per the germline V gene, CDR1 is SQVTM and CDR2 is ANQGSEA. The ends lost 6 bases at V and 10 bases at J; junction bases unmatched: 2. CDR3 size: 11 residues. The chain's CDR3 is CSVRTSGEQFF. In DNA form, the CDR3 reads TGCAGCGTAAGGACTAGCGGGGAGCAGTTCTTC.

This clonotype is judged medium-sized. A library prepared for alpha chains yielded this beta chain as an off-target read; its size is of little meaning. The chain carries TRBV7-9 and TRBJ1-1, with D uncertain. The germline CDR1 and CDR2 sequences are SEHNR and FQNEAQ (reference sequence). This CDR3 comprises 12 residues. V was cut by 3 bases and J by 3 bases, with 5 bases left in between. DNA of the CDR3: TGTGCCAGCAGCTTCCTCGACACTGAAGCTTTCTTT. Protein: CASSFLDTEAFF.